The TCR beta chain described here comes from a study of T cells in Graves' hyperthyroidism and ophthalmopathy. This clonotype was seen many times. The V end lost 2 bases, the J end lost 5 bases, and 18 bases lay between the germline ends. CDR1 SNHLY and CDR2 FYNNEI come from the germline V gene. The length of the CDR3 is 17 residues. Amplification of TCR beta CDR3 regions used RNA as the template. Using the HTBI primer set, a first-round RT-PCR was run on the TCR CDR3. TCRdb reprocessed the multiplex PCR reads with MiXCR, giving one entry per CDR3 protein. The sample records about half a million distinct CDR3 sequences, approximately 23% being singletons.

Sample: blood. J is TRBJ2-2 and V is TRBV2, with no clear D. The TCR was taken from a woman in her sixties or seventies with Graves' ophthalmopathy. CDR3 DNA sequence: TGTGCCAGCAGTGAAACGCGAGTGGTCGTTGGGACCGGGGAGCTGTTTTTT. Encoded protein: CASSETRVVVGTGELFF. The whole variable domain, remainder taken from reference TRBV2 and TRBJ2-2, is EPEVTQTPSHQVTQMGQEVILRCVPISNHLYFYWYRQILGQKVEFLVSFYNNEISEKSEIFDDQFSVERPDGSNFTLKIRSTKLEDSAMYFCASSETRVVVGTGELFFGEGSRLTVL.